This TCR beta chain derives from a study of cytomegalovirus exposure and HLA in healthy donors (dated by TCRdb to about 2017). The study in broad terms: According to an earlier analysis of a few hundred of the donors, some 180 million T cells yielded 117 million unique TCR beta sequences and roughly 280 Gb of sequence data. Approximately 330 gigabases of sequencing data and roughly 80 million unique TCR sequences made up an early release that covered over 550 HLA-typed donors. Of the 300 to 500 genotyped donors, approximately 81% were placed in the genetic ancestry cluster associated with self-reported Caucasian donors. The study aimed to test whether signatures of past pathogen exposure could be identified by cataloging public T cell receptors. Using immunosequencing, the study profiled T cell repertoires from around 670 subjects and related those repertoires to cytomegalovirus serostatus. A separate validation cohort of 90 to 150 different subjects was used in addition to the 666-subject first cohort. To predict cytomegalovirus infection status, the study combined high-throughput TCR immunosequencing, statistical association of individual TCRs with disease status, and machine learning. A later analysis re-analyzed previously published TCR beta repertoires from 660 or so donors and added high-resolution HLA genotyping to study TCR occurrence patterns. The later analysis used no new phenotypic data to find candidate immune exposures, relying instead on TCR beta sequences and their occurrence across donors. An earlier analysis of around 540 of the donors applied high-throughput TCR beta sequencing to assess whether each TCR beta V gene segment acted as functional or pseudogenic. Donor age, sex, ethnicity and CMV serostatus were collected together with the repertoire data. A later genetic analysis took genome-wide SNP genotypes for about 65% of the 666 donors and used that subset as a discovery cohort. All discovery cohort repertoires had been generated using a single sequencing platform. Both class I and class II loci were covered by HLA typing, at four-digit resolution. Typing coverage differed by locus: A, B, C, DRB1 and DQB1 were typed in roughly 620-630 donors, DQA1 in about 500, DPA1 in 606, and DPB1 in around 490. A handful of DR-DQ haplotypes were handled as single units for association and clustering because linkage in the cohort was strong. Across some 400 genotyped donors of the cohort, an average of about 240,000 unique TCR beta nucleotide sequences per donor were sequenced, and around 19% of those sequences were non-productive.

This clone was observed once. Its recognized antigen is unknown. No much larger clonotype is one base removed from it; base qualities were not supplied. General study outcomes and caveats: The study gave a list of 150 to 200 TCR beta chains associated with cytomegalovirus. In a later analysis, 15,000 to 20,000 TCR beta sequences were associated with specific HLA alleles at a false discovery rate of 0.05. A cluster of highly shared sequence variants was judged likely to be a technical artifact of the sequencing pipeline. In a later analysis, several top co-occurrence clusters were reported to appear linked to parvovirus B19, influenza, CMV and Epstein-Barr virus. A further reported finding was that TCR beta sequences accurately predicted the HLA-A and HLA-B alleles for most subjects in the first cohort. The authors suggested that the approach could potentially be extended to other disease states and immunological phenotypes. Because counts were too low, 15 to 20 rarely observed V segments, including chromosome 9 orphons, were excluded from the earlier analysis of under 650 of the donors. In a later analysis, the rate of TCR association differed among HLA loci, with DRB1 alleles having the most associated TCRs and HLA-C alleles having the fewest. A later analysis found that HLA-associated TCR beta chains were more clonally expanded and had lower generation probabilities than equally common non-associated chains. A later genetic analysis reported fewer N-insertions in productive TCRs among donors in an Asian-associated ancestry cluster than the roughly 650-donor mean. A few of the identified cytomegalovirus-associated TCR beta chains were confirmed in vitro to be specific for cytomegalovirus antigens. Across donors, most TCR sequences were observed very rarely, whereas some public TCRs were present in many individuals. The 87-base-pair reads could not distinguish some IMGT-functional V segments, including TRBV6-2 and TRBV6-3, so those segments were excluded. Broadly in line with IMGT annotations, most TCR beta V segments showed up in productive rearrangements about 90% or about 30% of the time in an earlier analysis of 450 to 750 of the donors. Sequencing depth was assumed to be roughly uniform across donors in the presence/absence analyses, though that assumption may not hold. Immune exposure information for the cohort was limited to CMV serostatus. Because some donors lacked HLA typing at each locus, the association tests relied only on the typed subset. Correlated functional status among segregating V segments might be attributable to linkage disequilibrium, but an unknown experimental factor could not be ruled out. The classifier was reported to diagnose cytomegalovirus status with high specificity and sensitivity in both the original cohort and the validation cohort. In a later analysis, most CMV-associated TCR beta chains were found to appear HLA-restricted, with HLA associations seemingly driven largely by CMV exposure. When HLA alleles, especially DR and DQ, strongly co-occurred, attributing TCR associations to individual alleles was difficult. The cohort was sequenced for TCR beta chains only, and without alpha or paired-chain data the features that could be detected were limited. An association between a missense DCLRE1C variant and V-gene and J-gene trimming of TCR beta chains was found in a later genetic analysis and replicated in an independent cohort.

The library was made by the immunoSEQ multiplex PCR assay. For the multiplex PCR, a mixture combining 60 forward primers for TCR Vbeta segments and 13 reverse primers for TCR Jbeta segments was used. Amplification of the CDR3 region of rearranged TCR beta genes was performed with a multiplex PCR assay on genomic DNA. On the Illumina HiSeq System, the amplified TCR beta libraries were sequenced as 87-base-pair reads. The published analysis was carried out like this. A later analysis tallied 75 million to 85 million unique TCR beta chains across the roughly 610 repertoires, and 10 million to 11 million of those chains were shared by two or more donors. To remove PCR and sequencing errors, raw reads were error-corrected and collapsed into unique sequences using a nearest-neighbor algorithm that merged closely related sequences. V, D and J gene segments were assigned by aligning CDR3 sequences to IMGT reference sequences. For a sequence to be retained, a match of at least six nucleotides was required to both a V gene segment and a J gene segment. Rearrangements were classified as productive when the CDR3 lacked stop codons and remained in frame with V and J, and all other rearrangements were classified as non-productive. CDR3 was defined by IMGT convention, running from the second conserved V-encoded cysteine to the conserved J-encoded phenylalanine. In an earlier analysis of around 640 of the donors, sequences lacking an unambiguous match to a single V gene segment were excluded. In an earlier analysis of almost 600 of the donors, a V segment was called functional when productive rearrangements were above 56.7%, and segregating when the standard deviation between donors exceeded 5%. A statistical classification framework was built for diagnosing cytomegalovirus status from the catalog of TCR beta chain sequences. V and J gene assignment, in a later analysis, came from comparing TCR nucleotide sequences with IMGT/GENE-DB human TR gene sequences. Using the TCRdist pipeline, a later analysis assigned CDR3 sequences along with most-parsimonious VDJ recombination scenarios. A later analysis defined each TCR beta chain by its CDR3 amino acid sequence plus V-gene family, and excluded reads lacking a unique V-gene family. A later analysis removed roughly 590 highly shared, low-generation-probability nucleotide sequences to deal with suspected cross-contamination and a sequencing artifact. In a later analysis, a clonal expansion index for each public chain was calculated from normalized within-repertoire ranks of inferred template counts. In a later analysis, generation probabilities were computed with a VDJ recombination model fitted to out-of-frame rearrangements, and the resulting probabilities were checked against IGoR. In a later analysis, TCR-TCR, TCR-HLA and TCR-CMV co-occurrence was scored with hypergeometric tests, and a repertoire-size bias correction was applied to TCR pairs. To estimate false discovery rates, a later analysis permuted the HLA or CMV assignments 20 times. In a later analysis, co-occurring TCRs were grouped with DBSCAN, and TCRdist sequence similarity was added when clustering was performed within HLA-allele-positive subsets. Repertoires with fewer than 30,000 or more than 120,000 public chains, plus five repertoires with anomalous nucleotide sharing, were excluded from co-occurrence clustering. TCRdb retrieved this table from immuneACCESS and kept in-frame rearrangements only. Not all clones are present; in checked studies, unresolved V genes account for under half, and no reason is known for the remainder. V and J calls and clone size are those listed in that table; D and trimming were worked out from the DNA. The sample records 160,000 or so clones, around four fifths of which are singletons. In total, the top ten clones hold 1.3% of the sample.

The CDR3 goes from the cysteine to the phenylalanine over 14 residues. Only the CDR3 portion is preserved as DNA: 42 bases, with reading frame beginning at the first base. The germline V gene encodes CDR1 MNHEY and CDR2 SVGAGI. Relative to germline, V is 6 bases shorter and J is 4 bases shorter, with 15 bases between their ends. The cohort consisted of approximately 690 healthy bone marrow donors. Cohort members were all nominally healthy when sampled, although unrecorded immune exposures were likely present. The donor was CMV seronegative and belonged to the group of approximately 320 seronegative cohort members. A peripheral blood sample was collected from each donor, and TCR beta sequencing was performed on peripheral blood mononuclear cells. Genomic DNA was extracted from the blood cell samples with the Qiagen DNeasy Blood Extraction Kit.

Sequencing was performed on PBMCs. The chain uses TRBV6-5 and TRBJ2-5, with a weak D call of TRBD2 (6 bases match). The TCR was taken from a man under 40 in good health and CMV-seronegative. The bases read TGTGCCAGCAGGGTCCCTAGCGCAGCAGAGACCCAGTACTTC. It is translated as CASRVPSAAETQYF.